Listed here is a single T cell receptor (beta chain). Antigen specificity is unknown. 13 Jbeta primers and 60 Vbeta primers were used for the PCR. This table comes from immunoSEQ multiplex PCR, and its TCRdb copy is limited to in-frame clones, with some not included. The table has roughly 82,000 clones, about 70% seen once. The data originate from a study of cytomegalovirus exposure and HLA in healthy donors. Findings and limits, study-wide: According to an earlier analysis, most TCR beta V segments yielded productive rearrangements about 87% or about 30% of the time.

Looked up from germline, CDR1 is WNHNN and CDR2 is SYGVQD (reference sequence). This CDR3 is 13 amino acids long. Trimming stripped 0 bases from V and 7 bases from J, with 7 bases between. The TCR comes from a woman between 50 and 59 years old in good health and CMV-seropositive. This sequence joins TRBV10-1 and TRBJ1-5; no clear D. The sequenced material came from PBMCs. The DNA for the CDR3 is TGCGCCAGCAGTGAGTCCCTAGGCCAGCCCCAGCATTTT. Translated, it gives CASSESLGQPQHF.